Detailed here is one T cell receptor (beta chain). Random hexamers were used to reverse transcribe the RNA input (about 0.5 to 1 ug). The TCR beta CDR3 was amplified by immunoSEQ multiplex PCR across 54 Vbeta, 13 Jbeta. In TCRdb, the immunoSEQ multiplex PCR reads were re-called with MiXCR into one record per CDR3 protein. The sample lists more than 110,000 distinct CDR3 sequences, approximately 95% seen once, with 0.13% to 0.15% in the top ten. The data derive from a study of CD8 T cells in Susac syndrome. From blood CD8+ and CD4+ T cells, the TCR beta chain was sequenced. The clonotype comes from a human donor with Susac syndrome. Sequencing was performed on CD4+ T cells from PBMCs.

This chain's CDR3 is CAWSVHTGYERNTIYF. CDR3 DNA: TGTGCCTGGAGTGTACACACAGGGTATGAGCGAAACACCATATATTTT. The V gene is TRBV30, the J gene TRBJ1-3, with D maybe TRBD1 (6 bases). The CDR3 has 16 residues. Germline-derived CDR1 and CDR2 are GTSNPN and SVGIG (reference sequence). V gave up 0 bases and J gave up 5 bases, with 17 bases separating them.